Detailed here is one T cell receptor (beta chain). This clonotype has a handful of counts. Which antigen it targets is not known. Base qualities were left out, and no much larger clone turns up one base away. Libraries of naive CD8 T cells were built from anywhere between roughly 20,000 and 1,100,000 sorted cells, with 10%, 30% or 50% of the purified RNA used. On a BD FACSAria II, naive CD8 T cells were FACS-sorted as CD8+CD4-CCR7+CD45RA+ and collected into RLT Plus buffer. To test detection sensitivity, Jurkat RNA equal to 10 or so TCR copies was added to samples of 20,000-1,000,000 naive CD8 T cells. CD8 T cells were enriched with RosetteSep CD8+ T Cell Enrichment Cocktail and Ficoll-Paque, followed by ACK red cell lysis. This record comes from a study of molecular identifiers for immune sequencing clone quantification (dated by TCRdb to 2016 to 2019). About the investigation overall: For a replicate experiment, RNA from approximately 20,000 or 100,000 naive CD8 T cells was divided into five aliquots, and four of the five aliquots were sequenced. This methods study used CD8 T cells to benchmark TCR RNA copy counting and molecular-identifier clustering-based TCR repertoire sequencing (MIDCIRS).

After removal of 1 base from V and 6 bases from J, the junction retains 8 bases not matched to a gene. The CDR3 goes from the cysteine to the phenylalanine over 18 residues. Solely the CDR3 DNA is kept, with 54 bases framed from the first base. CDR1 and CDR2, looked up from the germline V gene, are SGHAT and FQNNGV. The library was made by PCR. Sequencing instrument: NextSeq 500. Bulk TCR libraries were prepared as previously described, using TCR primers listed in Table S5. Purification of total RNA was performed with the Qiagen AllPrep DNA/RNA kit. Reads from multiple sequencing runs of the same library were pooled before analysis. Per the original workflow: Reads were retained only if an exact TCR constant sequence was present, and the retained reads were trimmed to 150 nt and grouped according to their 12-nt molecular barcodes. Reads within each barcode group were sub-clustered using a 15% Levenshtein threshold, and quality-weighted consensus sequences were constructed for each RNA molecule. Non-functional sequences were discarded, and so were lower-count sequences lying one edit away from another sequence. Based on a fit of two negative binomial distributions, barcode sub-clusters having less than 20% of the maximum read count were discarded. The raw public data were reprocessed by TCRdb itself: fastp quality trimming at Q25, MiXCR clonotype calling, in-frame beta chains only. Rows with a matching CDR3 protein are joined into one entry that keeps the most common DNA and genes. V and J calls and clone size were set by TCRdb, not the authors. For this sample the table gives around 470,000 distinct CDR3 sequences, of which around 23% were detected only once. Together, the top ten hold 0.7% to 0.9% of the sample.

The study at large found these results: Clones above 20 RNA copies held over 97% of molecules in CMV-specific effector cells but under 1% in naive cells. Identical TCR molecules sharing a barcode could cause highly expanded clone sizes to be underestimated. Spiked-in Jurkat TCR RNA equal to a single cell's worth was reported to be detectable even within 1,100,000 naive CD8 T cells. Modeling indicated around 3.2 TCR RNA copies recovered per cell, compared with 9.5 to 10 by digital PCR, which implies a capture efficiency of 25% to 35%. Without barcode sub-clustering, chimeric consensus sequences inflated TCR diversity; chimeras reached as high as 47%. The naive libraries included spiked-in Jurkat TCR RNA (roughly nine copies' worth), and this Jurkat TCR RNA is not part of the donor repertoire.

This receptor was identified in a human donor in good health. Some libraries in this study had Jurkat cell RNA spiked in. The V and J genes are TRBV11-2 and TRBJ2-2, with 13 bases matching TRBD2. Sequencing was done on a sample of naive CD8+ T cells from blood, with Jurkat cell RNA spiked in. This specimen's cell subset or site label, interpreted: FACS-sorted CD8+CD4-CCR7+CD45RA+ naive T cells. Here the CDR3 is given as CASSLVPGLAGLAGELFF. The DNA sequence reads TGTGCCAGCAGCTTAGTGCCGGGACTAGCGGGACTGGCCGGGGAGCTGTTTTTT.